Below are 31 T cell receptor beta chains sequenced from a single sample in a study of blood T cell repertoires in COVID-19 (dated by TCRdb to between 2020 and 2021). To prepare the library, the immunoSEQ multiplex PCR assay was applied. Not all clones reach the TCRdb copy of this immuneACCESS table, which keeps in-frame sequences only. Checked studies attribute under half of the gap to unresolved V genes and leave the rest unexplained. The sample table holds roughly 100,000 clones, of which 70% to 90% were seen once. The ten biggest clones cover 3% to 3.5% of the sample. Input material: peripheral blood. Every receptor here comes from a man between 45 and 60 years old in a cohort sampled during active COVID-19.

The chain couples TRBV19 to TRBJ1-3, with 7 bases lining up with TRBD1. In germline, CDR1 is LNHDA, CDR2 SQIVND (reference sequence). J was trimmed by 0 bases and V by 4 bases; bases with no gene match: 9. The CDR3 runs to 17 residues. CDR3 residues: CASSTRQGSPSGNTIYF. In nucleotides, the CDR3 is TGTGCCAGTAGTACCCGACAGGGATCGCCCTCTGGAAACACCATATATTTT.

V is TRBV5-8 and J is TRBJ2-5, with 10 bases that match TRBD1. CDR1 and CDR2 (germline): SGHTS, YDEGEE. The length of the CDR3 is 16 residues. V trimming: 4 bases; J trimming: 0 bases; junction bases outside the gene matches: 6. In nucleotides, the CDR3 is TGTGCCAGCAGCGGGACAGGGGAATGGTACCAAGAGACCCAGTACTTC. This sequence encodes CASSGTGEWYQETQYF. The full variable domain, completed using reference TRBV5-8 and TRBJ2-5, is EAGVTQSPTHLIKTRGQQATLRCSPISGHTSVYWYQQALGLGLQFLLWYDEGEERNRGNFPPRFSGRQFPNYSSELNVNALELEDSALYLCASSGTGEWYQETQYFGPGTRLLVL.

This chain uses TRBV7-2 with TRBJ1-6; D unresolved. The CDR3 has 12 residues. Germline values: CDR1 SGHTA, CDR2 FQGNSA. Trimming removed 5 bases from V and 14 bases from J, with 13 bases in between. The CDR3 spells CASSPPEPALHF. CDR3 bases: TGTGCCAGCAGCCCCCCCGAACCAGCCCTCCACTTT.

The chain has TRBV9 and TRBJ2-1; 8 nucleotides line up with TRBD1. V was clipped by 4 bases and J by 7 bases; unmatched bases: 10. Germline-derived CDR1 and CDR2 are SGDLS and YYNGEE. The CDR3 totals 15 residues. Written as DNA, the CDR3 is TGTGCCAGCAGCACGACAGGGGAGTACGTTAATGAGCAGTTCTTC. Protein: CASSTTGEYVNEQFF.

Only one count was recorded for this clone. Here the CDR3 DNA reads TGCAGCGTCCGGACAGGGGGGAACACTGAAGCTTTCTTT. Its translation is CSVRTGGNTEAFF. This chain joins TRBV29-1 and TRBJ1-1; 10 positions agree with TRBD1. Unmatched junction bases numbered 2, after V lost 6 bases and J lost 1 base. The CDR3 length is 13 residues. CDR1 is SQVTM and CDR2 is ANQGSEA in the germline V gene.

This chain uses TRBV19 with TRBJ1-2; D might be TRBD1 (5 bases). Germline V gene sequence: CDR1 LNHDA, CDR2 SQIVND (reference sequence). The V end was cut by 6 bases, the J end by 6 bases, with 17 bases between. This CDR3 spans 14 amino acids. CDR3 nucleotide sequence: TGTGCCAGTAGACCCGGGGGGGGAATGGATGGCTACACCTTC. It translates to CASRPGGGMDGYTF.

The chain is built from TRBV7-9 and TRBJ1-3; D gene uncertain. V was clipped by 2 bases and J by 0 bases, with 11 bases between them. The CDR3 is made up of 16 amino acids. Germline lookup yields CDR1 SEHNR and CDR2 FQNEAQ (reference sequence). The CDR3 DNA sequence: TGTGCCAGCAGCTTATTAACTACCTACTCTGGAAACACCATATATTTT. Translating gives CASSLLTTYSGNTIYF.

The genes are TRBV11-2 and TRBJ1-1; TRBD1 is a possible D gene (5 bases). Trimming took 2 bases from V and 5 from J, leaving 21 bases between them. Germline-derived CDR1 and CDR2 are SGHAT and FQNNGV. The CDR3 extends over 17 amino acids. The CDR3 DNA reads TGTGCCAGCAGCTTAAGTTCGGGGGGGTACGAAGGGACTGAAGCTTTCTTT. Protein: CASSLSSGGYEGTEAFF.

The chain couples TRBV6-5 to TRBJ1-3, with TRBD1 matching 8 bases. CDR1 is MNHEY and CDR2 is SVGAGI in the germline V gene. After removal of 6 bases from V and 1 base from J, the junction contained 5 bases not matched to a gene. CDR3 length: 15 residues. The CDR3 sequence is CASSRRGLSGNTIYF. As DNA, the CDR3 is TGTGCCAGCAGCCGCAGGGGGCTTTCTGGAAACACCATATATTTT.

In regard to this clone: Other nucleotide sequences from this sample produce the same CDR3. In DNA, the CDR3 is TGTGCCAGTAGTATAGGGCAGGGCGGAGGAAACACCATATATTTT. Translating it yields CASSIGQGGGNTIYF. The chain carries TRBV19 and TRBJ1-3; D is perhaps TRBD1 (5 bases). Germline assignment: CDR1 LNHDA and CDR2 SQIVND (reference sequence). Trimming pared 1 base from V and 4 bases from J, leaving 11 bases between. The CDR3 has 15 residues.

This clone showed up just once. The chain has TRBV11-3 and TRBJ1-2; D unclear. In germline, CDR1 is SGHNT, CDR2 YENEEA. With 1 base removed from V and 7 bases from J, the gap between germline ends came to 16 bases. This CDR3 has 15 amino acids. CDR3 in amino acids: CASSLGLKSSGGYTF. CDR3 nucleotides: TGTGCCAGCAGCTTAGGACTCAAGTCGTCCGGTGGCTACACCTTC.

The chain combines TRBV19 with TRBJ1-6; 8 bases map to TRBD1. Looked up from germline, CDR1 is LNHDA and CDR2 is SQIVND (reference sequence). V dropped 0 bases and J dropped 7; count of bases not matched to a gene: 2. CDR3 length equals 15 residues. The CDR3 DNA reads TGTGCCAGTAGTATAGATCAGGGGGCCAATTCACCCCTCCACTTT. Translating gives CASSIDQGANSPLHF.

J is TRBJ1-6 and V is TRBV6-4, with 8 positions matching TRBD1. V dropped 5 bases and J dropped 10; count of bases not matched to a gene: 7. The CDR3 sequence is 14 residues long. Per the germline V gene, CDR1 is MRHNA and CDR2 is SNTAGT. In DNA, the CDR3 is TGTGCCAGCAGTACAACAGGGGGGCTCTCACCCCTCCACTTT. Its translation is CASSTTGGLSPLHF.

This chain links TRBV6-6 with TRBJ2-7; TRBD1 aligns across 8 bases. Trimming at V came to 6 bases and at J to 0 bases, leaving 7 bases not matched to a gene. The CDR3 runs to 15 residues. Germline values: CDR1 MNHNY, CDR2 SVGAGI (reference sequence). The CDR3 here is CASSPPGGSSYEQYF. The CDR3 DNA is TGTGCCAGCAGCCCCCCAGGGGGCAGCTCCTACGAGCAGTACTTC.

V gene TRBV9 combines with J gene TRBJ2-5, with a tentative D call TRBD1 (5 bases). V lost 0 bases and J 4 bases, leaving 16 bases between the germline ends. From germline, CDR1 is SGDLS and CDR2 YYNGEE. The CDR3 is 16 residues long. The CDR3 spells CASSVEGSGRGETQYF. The CDR3 nucleotides read TGTGCCAGCAGCGTAGAGGGTTCGGGTAGGGGAGAGACCCAGTACTTC.

This chain links TRBV4-2 with TRBJ2-3; TRBD2 matches at 12 bases. The CDR3 is made up of 18 amino acids. Germline-derived CDR1 and CDR2 are LGHNA and YNFKEQ. V trimming: 0 bases; J trimming: 3 bases; junction bases outside the gene matches: 7. CDR3 nucleotide sequence: TGTGCCAGCAGCCAAGATTGGGCTAGCGGGGGGGCAACAGATACGCAGTATTTT. Its protein product is CASSQDWASGGATDTQYF.

J is TRBJ2-2 and V is TRBV9; 7 nucleotides match TRBD1. The length of the CDR3 is 15 residues. Losses at the gene ends were 0 bases for V and 5 bases for J; bases not matched to a gene: 4. CDR1 is SGDLS and CDR2 is YYNGEE in the germline V gene. Written as DNA, the CDR3 is TGTGCCAGCAGCGTAGAGACAGGGCGAACCGGGGAGCTGTTTTTT. Encoded protein: CASSVETGRTGELFF.

The V gene is TRBV6-5, the J gene TRBJ2-7; D gene unclear. V gave up 8 bases and J gave up 2 bases, with 7 bases separating them. The germline CDR1 and CDR2 sequences are MNHEY and SVGAGI. The length of the CDR3 is 11 residues. This CDR3 reads CASGLTYEQYV. The CDR3 DNA sequence: TGTGCCAGCGGCTTAACCTACGAGCAGTACGTC.

Only one count was recorded for this clone. The chain is built from TRBV29-1 and TRBJ1-5; TRBD1 matches 7 bases. CDR1 and CDR2 from the germline V gene are SQVTM and ANQGSEA. The trim removed 4 bases at V and 3 bases at J, leaving 3 bases unmatched. The CDR3 runs to 13 residues. The CDR3, as DNA: TGCAGCGTTGGACAGGGCGTCAATCAGCCCCAGCATTTT. Protein product: CSVGQGVNQPQHF.

The J gene is TRBJ1-2, the V gene TRBV18; TRBD1 is a possible D gene (5 bases). The CDR3 is 12 residues long. Trimming left V 6 bases short and J 6 bases short, with 11 bases between. Germline V lookup: CDR1 KGHSH, CDR2 LQKENI. CDR3 sequence: CASSAQGNGYTF. The DNA for the CDR3 is TGTGCCAGCTCCGCGCAGGGTAATGGCTACACCTTC.

This chain joins TRBV29-1 and TRBJ2-3; 7 bases are shared with TRBD1. The CDR3 runs 13 residues. Per germline, CDR1 SQVTM and CDR2 ANQGSEA. V shed 2 bases, J shed 1 base, and the junction held 0 bases outside the gene matches. This chain's CDR3 is CSVETGGTDTQYF. CDR3 in DNA: TGCAGCGTTGAAACAGGGGGCACAGATACGCAGTATTTT.

The chain combines TRBV19 with TRBJ2-1; 11 bases line up with TRBD2. This CDR3 spans 18 amino acids. With V trimmed by 5 bases and J by 5 bases, 14 bases remained unmatched. Germline CDR1 is LNHDA and CDR2 is SQIVND (reference sequence). CDR3 sequence reads: CASSPATPLAGANNEQFF. The CDR3 nucleotides are TGTGCCAGTAGTCCCGCTACCCCACTAGCGGGGGCGAACAATGAGCAGTTCTTC.

The chain employs TRBV11-3 and TRBJ2-1, with 7 bases lining up with TRBD1. V trimming: 5 bases; J trimming: 4 bases; junction bases outside the gene matches: 11. Per germline, CDR1 SGHNT and CDR2 YENEEA. There are 16 residues in the CDR3. This chain's CDR3 is CASSTTSGTVYNEQFF. The CDR3 bases are TGTGCCAGCAGCACCACCTCCGGGACAGTTTACAATGAGCAGTTCTTC.

The chain links TRBV18 to TRBJ1-3; TRBD1 agrees at 7 bases. J gave up 3 bases and V 5 bases, and 4 bases lay outside the gene matches. The V gene's germline CDR1 is KGHSH and CDR2 LQKENI. The CDR3 runs to 14 residues. The CDR3 loop reads CASSSTGVGNTIYF. As DNA, the CDR3 is TGTGCCAGCTCATCAACAGGGGTTGGAAACACCATATATTTT.

This sequence joins TRBV6-5 and TRBJ2-1; 8 bases line up with TRBD2. Unmatched junction bases numbered 7, after V lost 0 bases and J lost 9 bases. The V gene's germline CDR1 is MNHEY and CDR2 SVGAGI. There are 15 residues in the CDR3. CDR3 sequence (DNA): TGTGCCAGCAGTTACTCCCGGGGGGGGCCGAGTGAGCAGTTCTTC. Encoded protein: CASSYSRGGPSEQFF.

A few counts support this clone. This chain connects TRBV6-5 to TRBJ1-2; no reliable D call. The V and J ends lost 4 bases and 7 bases respectively, with 19 bases between them. CDR3 length equals 15 residues. Per germline, CDR1 MNHEY and CDR2 SVGAGI. The chain's CDR3 is CASSSTAGRLGGYTF. Here the CDR3 DNA reads TGTGCCAGCAGTTCCACGGCCGGGAGGTTGGGTGGCTACACCTTC.

This rearrangement joins TRBV6-5 to TRBJ2-7, with a tentative D call TRBD2 (7 bases). Germline V gene sequence: CDR1 MNHEY, CDR2 SVGAGI. The CDR3 is 13 residues long. V lost 6 bases, J lost 6 bases, and 15 bases lay in between. In DNA form, the CDR3 reads TGTGCCAGCAGCCCAGTTGGGGGGGCCGAGCAGTACTTC. It yields the protein CASSPVGGAEQYF.

The chain links TRBV2 to TRBJ2-7, with D perhaps TRBD1 (5 bases). Trimming removed 6 bases at V and 6 bases at J, with 15 bases between. Per germline, CDR1 SNHLY and CDR2 FYNNEI. There are 13 residues in the CDR3. The CDR3 is CASSAFVGLEQYV. The CDR3 DNA reads as TGTGCCAGCAGCGCCTTCGTGGGGCTCGAGCAGTACGTC.

The chain uses TRBV5-4 and TRBJ2-1; 8 bases align to TRBD1. V lost 3 bases, J lost 8 bases, and 7 bases stayed unmatched. The CDR3 totals 14 residues. Germline V gives CDR1 SGHNT, CDR2 YYREEE (reference sequence). The CDR3 nucleotides are TGTGCCAGCAGCTCCGCAGGGGGCCGCGATGAGCAGTTCTTC. Protein product: CASSSAGGRDEQFF.

J is TRBJ2-7 and V is TRBV5-1; 7 bases are a match to TRBD2. V lost 2 bases, J lost 0 bases, and 5 bases stayed unmatched. The CDR3 is 15 amino acids. Germline V gene lookup returns CDR1 SGHRS and CDR2 YFSETQ. The CDR3 bases are TGCGCCAGCAGCTTTAAGCGGGGCTTCTCCTACGAGCAGTACTTC. This encodes CASSFKRGFSYEQYF. Full variable domain (remainder filled in from reference TRBV5-1 and TRBJ2-7): KAGVTQTPRYLIKTRGQQVTLSCSPISGHRSVSWYQQTPGQGLQFLFEYFSETQRNKGNFPGRFSGRQFSNSRSEMNVSTLELGDSALYLCASSFKRGFSYEQYFGPGTRLTVT.

This rearrangement joins TRBV27 to TRBJ1-3, with 10 positions matching TRBD1. CDR1 and CDR2 from the germline V gene are MNHEY and SMNVEV (reference sequence). There are 15 residues in the CDR3. J gave up 4 bases and V 6 bases, and 6 bases lay outside the gene matches. The CDR3 region is CASRAGQGKGNTIYF. The CDR3 bases are TGTGCCAGCAGGGCGGGACAGGGGAAAGGAAACACCATATATTTT.